This T cell receptor beta chain was identified during a study of T cell responses to AZD1222 COVID-19 vaccine. TCRdb's table, derived via immunoSEQ multiplex PCR, lists solely in-frame clones and lacks some. The sample contains roughly 140,000 clones, 80% to 95% of which appear only once. General study results and limits: Vaccine-associated CD4 TCRs ranged over spike, dominating at 160-218 and 743-854.

A note on this clone: Its antigen is undetermined.

CDR1 is MNHEY and CDR2 is SMNVEV in the germline V gene (reference sequence). V was cut by 5 bases and J by 0 bases, with 14 bases left in between. The CDR3 length is 16 residues. The chain is built from TRBV27 and TRBJ1-5, with D possibly matching TRBD1 (6 bases). This TCR came from an adult who received the AZD1222 COVID-19 vaccine. The material sequenced was peripheral blood, taken 28 days after the second AZD1222 dose. The CDR3 loop is CASSPRTALSNQPQHF. The CDR3 DNA follows: TGTGCCAGCAGTCCTCGGACAGCCCTTAGCAATCAGCCCCAGCATTTT.